The entry below gives a single T cell receptor (beta chain) sequence along with its context. Using genomic DNA as the template, TCR beta VDJ and CDR3 profiling was carried out. From the reads, TCRdb called clonotypes with MiXCR, one entry per CDR3 protein. The table records around 200,000 distinct CDR3 sequences, 65% of them present only once. V was shortened by 4 bases and J by 2 bases, with 9 bases between the two germline ends. The length of the CDR3 is 13 residues. Germline lookup yields CDR1 SQVTM and CDR2 ANQGSEA. This record belongs to a study of CD8+CD57+ T cells in acquired aplastic anemia. Overall study: DNA from sorted CD4+ and CD8+ cells averaged around 3.5 ug.

Sequenced patients had shown CD8+CD57+ cell expansion by flow cytometry. Patient blood was sampled before any therapy had been received. This chain links TRBV29-1 with TRBJ1-3; D is unclear. The sequenced material came from sorted CD4+, CD8+, or CD8+CD57+ T cells (not recorded which) from PBMCs. This receptor was obtained from a human donor with aplastic anemia. CDR3 DNA: TGCAGCGTTGGAATTGGGACTGGAAACACCATATATTTT. Encoded protein: CSVGIGTGNTIYF.